This T cell receptor beta chain originates from a study of post-analysis software for immune sequencing data. CDR1 is MDHEN, CDR2 SYDVKM, per germline. This CDR3 comprises 14 residues. Trimming removed 2 bases from V and 3 bases from J; junction bases left unmatched: 2. Broader study findings: Patients used several TRBV segments, including TRBV5-6, TRBV5-1 and TRBV20-1, more often than controls.

Prepared libraries of TCR beta cDNA carried unique molecular identifiers. TCRdb independently ran MiXCR on the PCR reads; one entry per CDR3 protein. The profile covers some 700,000 distinct CDR3 sequences, with approximately 60% appearing a single time and about 11% taken by the ten largest. Of note for this clonotype: The target antigen is unknown.

Sequenced input: blood. This receptor was obtained from a girl aged 2 to 10 with multiple sclerosis. The V call is TRBV28, the J call TRBJ1-2, with 8 bases lining up with TRBD1. The CDR3 loop reads CASSLSRGHYGYTF. The CDR3, as DNA: TGTGCCAGCAGTTTAAGCAGGGGGCACTATGGCTACACCTTC.